The clone carrying this T cell receptor (beta chain) was counted between two and nine times. Authors' data handling: The authors estimated nucleated cell counts from reference gene primer amplification. Method: immunoSEQ multiplex PCR; TCRdb's copy keeps in-frame clones and lacks some. That table is the source of V, J and clone size, and D and trimming were worked out from the DNA. The sample yields around 70,000 clones, about 83% seen once. The source of the sample is a study of blood T cell repertoires in COVID-19. Study-level background: Sites across the United States, Italy and Spain contributed samples from acute and convalescent COVID-19. T cells, B-cell-depleted T cells, or PBMCs provided the cDNA or gDNA that served as material.

Germline CDR1 is MNHNS and CDR2 is SASEGT. The CDR3 sequence is 14 residues long. Trimming at V came to 3 bases and at J to 7 bases, leaving 3 bases not matched to a gene. This chain joins TRBV6-1 and TRBJ1-6, with 7 bases identical to TRBD1. Material for sequencing was peripheral blood. The receptor was derived from an elderly man with acute or convalescent COVID-19. In DNA, the CDR3 is TGTGCCAGCAGTGAGAGACAGGGAAATTCACCCCTCCACTTT. This codes for CASSERQGNSPLHF.